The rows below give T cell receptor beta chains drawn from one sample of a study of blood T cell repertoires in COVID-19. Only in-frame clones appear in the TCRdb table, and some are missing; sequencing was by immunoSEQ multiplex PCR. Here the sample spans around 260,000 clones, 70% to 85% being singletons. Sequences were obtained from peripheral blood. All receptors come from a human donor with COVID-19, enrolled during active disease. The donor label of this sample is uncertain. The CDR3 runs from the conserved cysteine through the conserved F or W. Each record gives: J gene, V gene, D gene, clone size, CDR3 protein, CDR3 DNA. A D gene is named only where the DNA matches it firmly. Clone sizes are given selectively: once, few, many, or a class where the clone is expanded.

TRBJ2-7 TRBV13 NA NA CASSSFSSPTEQYF TGTGCCAGCAGCTCTTTTAGCTCCCCCACCGAGCAGTACTTC
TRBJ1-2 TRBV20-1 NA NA CSQGYLYGYTF TGCAGTCAGGGCTATCTCTATGGCTACACCTTC
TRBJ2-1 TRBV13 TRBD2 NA CASSPLTGGYNEQFF TGTGCCAGCAGCCCGTTGACGGGAGGCTACAATGAGCAGTTCTTC
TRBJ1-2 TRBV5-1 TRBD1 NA CASSLGTGGNYGYTF TGCGCCAGCAGCCTGGGGACAGGCGGGAACTATGGCTACACCTTC
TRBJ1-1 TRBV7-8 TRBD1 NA CASRQGADTEAFF TGTGCCAGCAGACAGGGGGCGGACACTGAAGCTTTCTTT
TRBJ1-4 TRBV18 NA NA CASSVNRETGEKLFF TGTGCCAGCTCCGTAAACAGGGAGACCGGGGAAAAACTGTTTTTT
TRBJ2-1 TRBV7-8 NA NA CASSLGAGTRGEQFF TGTGCCAGCAGCTTAGGGGCAGGGACAAGGGGTGAGCAGTTCTTC
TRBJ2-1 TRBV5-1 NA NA CASSPTGSSYNEQFF TGCGCCAGCAGCCCTACAGGTAGCTCCTACAATGAGCAGTTCTTC
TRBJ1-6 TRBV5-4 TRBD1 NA CASSLGQDRVFNSPLHF TGTGCCAGCAGCTTGGGCCAAGACAGGGTTTTTAATTCACCCCTCCACTTT
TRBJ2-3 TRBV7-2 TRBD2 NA CASSLNAAGVDHTQYF TGTGCCAGCAGCTTAAACGCAGCGGGAGTTGACCATACGCAGTATTTT
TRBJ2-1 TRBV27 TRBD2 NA CASSLLPSGVQREQFF TGTGCCAGCAGTTTGCTCCCTAGCGGGGTACAACGGGAGCAGTTCTTC
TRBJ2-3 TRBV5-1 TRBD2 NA CASSESGLADGTDTQYF TGCGCCAGCAGCGAATCAGGACTAGCGGATGGCACAGATACGCAGTATTTT
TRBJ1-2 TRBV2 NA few CASSEWDTQLYGYTF TGTGCCAGCAGTGAGTGGGACACACAACTCTATGGCTACACCTTC
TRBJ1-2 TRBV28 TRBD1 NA CASSLGTVYGYTF TGTGCCAGCAGTTTAGGGACAGTCTATGGCTACACCTTC
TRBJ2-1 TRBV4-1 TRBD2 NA CASSQGVGAGVNEQFF TGCGCCAGCAGCCAAGGGGTTGGGGCGGGAGTCAATGAGCAGTTCTTC
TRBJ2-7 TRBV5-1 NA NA CASSLGQVSNEQYF TGCGCCAGCAGCTTGGGACAGGTTTCCAACGAGCAGTACTTC
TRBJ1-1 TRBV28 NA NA CASSLLQTEAFF TGTGCCAGCAGTCTCCTTCAGACTGAAGCTTTCTTT
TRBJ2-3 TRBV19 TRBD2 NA CASSEVAGSTDTQYF TGTGCCAGTAGTGAGGTAGCGGGGAGCACAGATACGCAGTATTTT